This T cell receptor (beta chain) was documented in a study of cytomegalovirus exposure and HLA in healthy donors. Regarding the study as a whole: Specificity for CMV antigens was confirmed in vitro for a few of the CMV-associated chains.

The V gene lost 5 bases and the J gene lost 9 bases, with 23 bases spanning the gap. The germline V gene has CDR1 LGHNT and CDR2 FRNRAP. The CDR3 contains 16 residues. The method was immunoSEQ multiplex PCR; TCRdb's version includes in-frame clones alone and lacks a portion of them. The table shows 250,000 to 300,000 clones, with approximately 83% occurring only once. As for this clone: Its antigen is still unknown.

This receptor was identified in a young woman in good health and CMV-seronegative. The chain employs TRBV12-5 and TRBJ1-5; a possible D gene is TRBD1 (6 bases). The sequencing input was PBMCs. The CDR3 here is CASGLKPGQPKGPQHF. In DNA form, the CDR3 reads TGTGCTAGTGGTCTCAAACCGGGACAACCGAAAGGGCCCCAGCATTTT.